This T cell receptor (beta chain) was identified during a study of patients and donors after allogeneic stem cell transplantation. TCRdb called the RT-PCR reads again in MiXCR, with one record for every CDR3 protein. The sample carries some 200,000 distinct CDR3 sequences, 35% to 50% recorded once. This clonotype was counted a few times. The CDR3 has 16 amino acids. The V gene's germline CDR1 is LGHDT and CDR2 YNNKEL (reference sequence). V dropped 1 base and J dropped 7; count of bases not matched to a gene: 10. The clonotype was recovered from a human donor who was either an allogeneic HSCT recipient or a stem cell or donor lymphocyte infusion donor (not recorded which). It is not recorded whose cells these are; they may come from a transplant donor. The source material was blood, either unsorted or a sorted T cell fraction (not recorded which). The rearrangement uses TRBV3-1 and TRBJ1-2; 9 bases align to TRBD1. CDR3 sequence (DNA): TGTGCCAGCAGCCAAGTCTCCACAGGGGGCCGCGGTGGCTACACCTTC. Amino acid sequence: CASSQVSTGGRGGYTF.